A single sample gave rise to the 14 T cell receptor beta chains below, sequenced in a study of blood T cell repertoires in COVID-19. The protocol was immunoSEQ multiplex PCR, while the TCRdb copy is restricted to in-frame clones and leaves out a portion. The sample contains roughly 210,000 clones, around 87% of which appear only once. Sequencing was performed on PBMCs or T cells enriched from blood (not recorded which). These receptors were taken from a man younger than 45 in a cohort exposed to, infected with or recovered from COVID-19 (not recorded which).

The chain uses TRBV9 and TRBJ2-3; D gene unclear. This CDR3 is built from 12 residues. The V end lost 6 bases, the J end lost 5 bases, and 10 bases lay between the germline ends. CDR1 and CDR2 (germline): SGDLS, YYNGEE. CDR3 protein: CASNNLVDTQYF. In DNA form, the CDR3 reads TGTGCCAGCAACAATCTTGTAGATACGCAGTATTTT.

The CDR3 DNA reads TGTGCCAGCGGGGGGACAGGTCGAACCAACGTCCTGACTTTC. It is translated as CASGGTGRTNVLTF. The chain employs TRBV9 and TRBJ2-6; 8 bases match TRBD1. J lost 8 bases, V lost 7 bases, and 8 bases had no gene match. CDR1 and CDR2 from the germline V gene are SGDLS and YYNGEE. CDR3 length: 14 amino acids.

This chain links TRBV3-1 (or the pseudogene TRBV3-2) with TRBJ2-7; D gene ambiguous. The germline CDR1 and CDR2 sequences are LGHDT and YNNKEL (reference sequence). CDR3 size: 11 residues. V was shortened by 4 bases and J by 6 bases, with 7 bases between the two germline ends. The CDR3 sequence: CASSRAAEQYF. The DNA of the CDR3 is TGTGCCAGCAGCCGCGCGGCCGAGCAGTACTTC.

This chain links TRBV29-1 with TRBJ2-1; the match to TRBD2 covers 8 bases. CDR1 and CDR2 from the germline V gene are SQVTM and ANQGSEA. This CDR3 is 16 amino acids long. The ends lost 4 bases at V and 9 bases at J; junction bases unmatched: 17. The CDR3 DNA follows: TGCAGCGTTGGAAACTTACGGGAGGGCCAGAGAGGTGAGCAGTTCTTC. This encodes CSVGNLREGQRGEQFF.

V usage is TRBV2 and J usage is TRBJ1-2, with 10 bases that match TRBD1. There are 14 residues in the CDR3. Germline V gene lookup returns CDR1 SNHLY and CDR2 FYNNEI. V lost 2 bases, J lost 4 bases, and 1 base stayed unmatched. The chain's CDR3 is CASSERDRGYGYTF. The DNA of the CDR3 is TGTGCCAGCAGTGAACGGGACAGGGGCTATGGCTACACCTTC.

In its sample, this clone was seen many times. The genes are TRBV7-6 and TRBJ1-3; 7 bases match TRBD1. Germline-derived CDR1 and CDR2 are SGHVS and FNYEAQ. The J segment lost 4 bases and the V segment lost 1 base, leaving 10 bases of the junction unmatched. The CDR3 has 17 residues. This CDR3 reads CASSLVLRGTAGNTIYF. The CDR3 bases are TGTGCCAGCAGCTTAGTTTTACGGGGGACAGCAGGAAACACCATATATTTT.

The rearrangement uses TRBV28 and TRBJ2-3; tentative D call: TRBD2 (6 bases). The V and J ends lost 4 bases and 1 base respectively, with 21 bases between them. The CDR3 loop spans 18 amino acids. The V gene's germline CDR1 is MDHEN and CDR2 SYDVKM. CDR3 coding DNA: TGTGCCAGCAGTTCCCTGAGTGAGGCTAGCGAACGCACAGATACGCAGTATTTT. Translation gives CASSSLSEASERTDTQYF.

This chain uses TRBV29-1 with TRBJ2-7, with 8 bases matching TRBD2. The CDR3 contains 13 residues. Germline loops: CDR1 SQVTM, CDR2 ANQGSEA. Losses at the gene ends were 7 bases for V and 2 bases for J; bases not matched to a gene: 7. CDR3 coding DNA: TGCAGCGCACTCGGGAGGGACGCCTACGAGCAGTACTTC. It specifies CSALGRDAYEQYF.

The chain uses TRBV6-5 and TRBJ2-2; possible D gene TRBD2, 5 bases. CDR1 and CDR2 (germline): MNHEY, SVGAGI. The CDR3 extends over 13 amino acids. The V and J ends lost 5 bases and 10 bases respectively, with 14 bases between them. CDR3: CASSLSLVAELFF. The CDR3 DNA reads as TGTGCCAGCAGTCTATCACTAGTTGCGGAGCTGTTTTTT.

J is TRBJ2-1 and V is TRBV5-1, with TRBD2 matching 9 bases. After removal of 0 bases from V and 10 bases from J, the junction contained 5 bases not matched to a gene. This CDR3 spans 14 amino acids. Germline V CDR1 and CDR2: SGHRS, YFSETQ. The CDR3 protein is CASSLGTSDREQFF. As DNA, the CDR3 is TGCGCCAGCAGCTTGGGGACTAGCGATAGAGAGCAGTTCTTC.

The rearrangement joins TRBV24-1 to TRBJ2-3, with D unclear. The V and J ends lost 7 bases and 6 bases respectively, with 19 bases between them. Germline V gene sequence: CDR1 KGHDR, CDR2 SFDVKD. This CDR3 is built from 15 residues. The CDR3 here is CATRSSVEERDTQYF. CDR3 nucleotides: TGTGCCACCAGAAGTTCAGTCGAGGAGCGCGATACGCAGTATTTT.

V usage is TRBV5-6 and J usage is TRBJ1-6; 7 positions match TRBD1. With V trimmed by 3 bases and J by 6 bases, 6 bases remained unmatched. The CDR3 runs to 15 residues. Per germline, CDR1 SGHDT and CDR2 YYEEEE. In DNA, the CDR3 is TGTGCCAGCAGCTCGCGACAGGGCCTTAATTCACCCCTCCACTTT. This gives the protein CASSSRQGLNSPLHF. Supplemented by reference TRBV5-6 and TRBJ1-6, the full variable domain reads DAGVTQSPTHLIKTRGQQVTLRCSPKSGHDTVSWYQQALGQGPQFIFQYYEEEERQRGNFPDRFSGHQFPNYSSELNVNALLLGDSALYLCASSSRQGLNSPLHFGNGTRLTVT.

This clone was detected a few times. The same CDR3 can be traced to other DNA sequences in this sample. V is TRBV12-3 or TRBV12-4 and J is TRBJ1-4; TRBD1 might be the D (6 bases). The germline V and J ends were trimmed by 5 bases and 7 bases, with 11 bases remaining between them. The length of the CDR3 is 13 residues. In DNA, the CDR3 is TGTGCCAGCAGTCTCGCAGGGGTTGAAAAACTGTTTTTT. Protein: CASSLAGVEKLFF.

The gene calls are TRBV28 and TRBJ2-7; tentative D call: TRBD2 (5 bases). Germline CDR1 MDHEN, CDR2 SYDVKM. This CDR3 is 15 amino acids long. Trimming removed 6 bases at V and 1 base at J, with 16 bases between. CDR3: CASRPTGRGSYEQYF. Here the CDR3 DNA reads TGTGCCAGCAGACCGACCGGGCGAGGGTCCTACGAGCAGTACTTC.